Each of the 28 T cell receptor beta chains below was sequenced from the same sample in a study of blood T cell repertoires in COVID-19. Repertoires were generated with immunoSEQ multiplex PCR, while TCRdb's copy carries only in-frame clones and drops some. This sample has a few hundred thousand clones; just under 90% occur once, and the top ten carry about 8.4%. The sample was PBMCs or T cells enriched from blood (not recorded which). All receptors derive from a woman in her twenties or thirties who had recovered from COVID-19.

This clone showed up just a few times. This chain joins TRBV2 and TRBJ1-4, with a tentative D call TRBD1 (6 bases). Germline V CDR1 and CDR2: SNHLY, FYNNEI. Trimming removed 7 bases at V and 8 bases at J, with 14 bases between. The CDR3 is 13 residues long. The CDR3: CASNRDTSEKLFF. The CDR3 nucleotides read TGTGCCAGCAACCGGGACACCTCCGAAAAACTGTTTTTT.

J is TRBJ2-1 and V is TRBV7-3; D is undetermined. The germline V gene has CDR1 SGHTA and CDR2 FQGTGA. This CDR3 has 14 residues. V lost 5 bases to trimming and J lost 9 bases, with 17 bases between them. The CDR3 protein is CASSPGGSNPEQFF. As DNA, the CDR3 is TGTGCCAGCAGCCCAGGTGGCTCCAATCCTGAGCAGTTCTTC.

The chain joins TRBV6-4 to TRBJ1-2; 7 bases are a match to TRBD1. Trimming took 3 bases from V and 4 from J; bases not matched to a gene: 14. There are 17 residues in the CDR3. Germline CDR1 is MRHNA and CDR2 is SNTAGT. The CDR3 DNA is TGTGCCAGCAGTGATAGATTGTCCGGGACAGTGCCCTATGGCTACACCTTC. It yields the protein CASSDRLSGTVPYGYTF.

The chain is built from TRBV7-6 and TRBJ2-2, with 10 bases fitting TRBD1. CDR3 length: 15 amino acids. Germline assignment: CDR1 SGHVS and CDR2 FNYEAQ. The V and J ends lost 5 bases and 6 bases, in that order; junction bases with no gene match: 6. The CDR3 DNA reads as TGTGCCAGCAGCCCAGGGACAGGGGCGGCCGGGGAGCTGTTTTTT. This codes for CASSPGTGAAGELFF.

This chain uses TRBV4-3 with TRBJ2-7, with a weak D call TRBD1 (6 bases). CDR3 length equals 14 residues. Trimming removed 0 bases at V and 3 bases at J, with 9 bases between. Germline CDR1 reads LGHNA; CDR2 reads YSLEER. The CDR3 DNA reads as TGCGCCAGCAGCCAAGAACAGGGAAACTACGAGCAGTACTTC. It specifies CASSQEQGNYEQYF.

The CDR3 nucleotides read TGTGCCAGCAGCCAAGGGTGGAGACGAATAGGCACTGAAGCTTTCTTT. Its protein is CASSQGWRRIGTEAFF. V gene TRBV14 combines with J gene TRBJ1-1; no reliable D call. CDR3 length: 16 amino acids. From germline, CDR1 is SGHDN and CDR2 FVKESK. Trimming pared 1 base from V and 4 bases from J, leaving 16 bases between.

This clone occurred once. This chain links TRBV11-2 with TRBJ2-1; a possible D gene is TRBD2 (6 bases). V lost 5 bases and J lost 0, with 14 bases in between. In germline, CDR1 is SGHAT, CDR2 FQNNGV. The CDR3 consists of 16 residues. The CDR3 coding sequence is TGTGCCAGCAGCCCATGGGACTCCAGCTCCTACAATGAGCAGTTCTTC. It specifies CASSPWDSSSYNEQFF.

The CDR3 DNA reads as TGTGCCTACGCAGGATATAGCAATCAGCCCCAGCATTTT. It translates to CAYAGYSNQPQHF. This chain uses TRBV30 with TRBJ1-5; D gene unclear. The CDR3 has 13 amino acids. Germline V CDR1 and CDR2: GTSNPN, SVGIG (reference sequence). V was trimmed by 7 bases and J by 0 bases, leaving 10 bases between them.

V gene TRBV6-5 combines with J gene TRBJ2-7; 14 positions agree with TRBD2. This CDR3 is built from 14 residues. V was clipped by 5 bases and J by 4 bases; unmatched bases: 1. Germline V gene sequence: CDR1 MNHEY, CDR2 SVGAGI. The CDR3 spells CASSRLAGGYEQYF. The CDR3, as DNA: TGTGCCAGCAGTCGACTAGCGGGAGGGTACGAGCAGTACTTC.

V usage is TRBV15 and J usage is TRBJ2-7; TRBD2 might be the D (6 bases). CDR1 is LNHNV and CDR2 is YYDKDF in the germline V gene (reference sequence). The germline V and J ends were trimmed by 2 bases and 5 bases, with 19 bases remaining between them. CDR3 length: 16 residues. CDR3 protein: CATSRTDGTGGDEQYF. For the CDR3, the DNA is TGTGCCACCAGCAGAACCGACGGGACGGGCGGGGACGAGCAGTACTTC.

The CDR3 region has the DNA TGTGCCAGCAGCCCCCAAATGTTTCGGGGAAACACTGAAGCTTTCTTT. It is translated as CASSPQMFRGNTEAFF. This chain links TRBV7-9 with TRBJ1-1; no clear D. Deletions cut 5 bases from V and 2 bases from J, with 18 bases between. Germline-derived CDR1 and CDR2 are SEHNR and FQNEAQ (reference sequence). This CDR3 has 16 residues.

The genes are TRBV3-1 (or the pseudogene TRBV3-2) and TRBJ1-1; D gene ambiguous. Germline CDR1 reads LGHDT; CDR2 reads YNNKEL (reference sequence). V was trimmed by 2 bases and J by 3 bases, leaving 10 bases between them. The CDR3 loop spans 14 amino acids. CDR3 residues: CASSQYIRDTEAFF. The CDR3 DNA is TGTGCCAGCAGCCAATATATCCGGGACACTGAAGCTTTCTTT.

The chain joins TRBV10-1 to TRBJ2-3; maybe TRBD2 (6 bases). Germline CDR1 is WNHNN and CDR2 is SYGVQD (reference sequence). The ends were cut back, 0 bases at V and 7 bases at J, with 20 bases in the middle. CDR3 length: 17 amino acids. The CDR3 DNA follows: TGCGCCAGCAGTGAGTCGAATCGAGCGGGTCTCGAAAATACGCAGTATTTT. This sequence encodes CASSESNRAGLENTQYF.

V usage is TRBV7-3 and J usage is TRBJ1-2; maybe TRBD1 (6 bases). V lost 5 bases and J 2 bases, leaving 18 bases between the germline ends. Germline V lookup: CDR1 SGHTA, CDR2 FQGTGA. The CDR3 length is 16 residues. CDR3 in DNA: TGTGCCAGCAGCCCAGGCCCAGGGGTACAGAACTATGGCTACACCTTC. As protein: CASSPGPGVQNYGYTF.

The chain couples TRBV25-1 to TRBJ1-5; 8 bases map to TRBD1. V lost 2 bases, J lost 8 bases, and 5 bases stayed unmatched. CDR1 is MGHDK, CDR2 SYGVNS, per germline. The CDR3 sequence is 14 residues long. CDR3 nucleotides: TGTGCCAGCAGTGAACGACAGGGGTGGGAGCCCCAGCATTTT. Translation: CASSERQGWEPQHF.

The chain is built from TRBV18 and TRBJ1-4; TRBD1 matches 7 bases. Trimming took 6 bases from V and 3 from J; bases not matched to a gene: 7. The CDR3 has 15 residues. From germline, CDR1 is KGHSH and CDR2 LQKENI. CDR3 coding DNA: TGTGCCAGCTCCCGACCCGGGACAGCTAATGAAAAACTGTTTTTT. Amino acids: CASSRPGTANEKLFF.

The chain employs TRBV29-1 and TRBJ1-2, with D possibly being TRBD1 (5 bases). Trimming left V 6 bases short and J 3 bases short, with 11 bases between. The CDR3 sequence is 12 residues long. Germline-derived CDR1 and CDR2 are SQVTM and ANQGSEA. CDR3 amino acids: CSVAGEDYGYTF. DNA of the CDR3: TGCAGCGTCGCGGGGGAAGACTATGGCTACACCTTC.

V is TRBV21-1 and J is TRBJ2-7; TRBD1, as called in the table, went unchecked against the DNA. TRBV21-1 is noted as a pseudogene. The CDR3 spans 17 residues. CDR3 sequence: CASSKASGDRVSYEQYF. DNA for the CDR3: TGTGCCAGCAGCAAAGCTTCGGGGGACAGAGTCTCCTACGAGCAGTACTTC.

This rearrangement joins TRBV3-1 (or the pseudogene TRBV3-2) to TRBJ1-6; TRBD1 is a possible D gene (5 bases). The V and J ends lost 1 base and 10 bases respectively, with 11 bases between them. The length of the CDR3 is 14 residues. Per germline, CDR1 LGHDT and CDR2 YNNKEL (reference sequence). CDR3 protein: CASSQGSGESPLHF. The CDR3 DNA reads as TGTGCCAGCAGCCAAGGGTCGGGGGAATCACCCCTCCACTTT.

This clone was seen more than once but under ten times. The chain recombines TRBV10-3 with TRBJ1-5, with D unclear. V lost 9 bases, J lost 1 base, and 13 bases lay in between. The CDR3 sequence is 14 residues long. Germline assignment: CDR1 ENHRY and CDR2 SYGVKD. The CDR3 spells CAIGLGDSNQPQHF. Here the CDR3 DNA reads TGTGCCATAGGACTAGGAGACAGCAATCAGCCCCAGCATTTT.

The chain uses TRBV2 and TRBJ2-1; 14 bases align to TRBD2. CDR1 SNHLY and CDR2 FYNNEI come from the germline V gene. The CDR3 runs to 14 residues. The trim removed 7 bases at V and 8 bases at J, leaving 4 bases unmatched. The CDR3 nucleotides are TGTGCCAGCATGGGACTAGCGGGAGAGTATGAGCAGTTCTTC. This gives the protein CASMGLAGEYEQFF.

This clone has just one count. This chain connects TRBV5-1 to TRBJ1-2; D gene uncertain. Trimming pared 1 base from V and 6 bases from J, leaving 19 bases between. The CDR3 loop spans 16 amino acids. CDR1 and CDR2 (germline): SGHRS, YFSETQ. The CDR3 reads CASSLYRRTTSNGYTF. As DNA, the CDR3 is TGCGCCAGCAGCTTGTATAGACGGACGACTAGTAATGGCTACACCTTC.

V gene TRBV5-1 combines with J gene TRBJ2-5; possible D gene TRBD1, 6 bases. CDR3 size: 16 residues. Germline V lookup: CDR1 SGHRS, CDR2 YFSETQ. The V and J ends lost 7 bases and 5 bases respectively, with 24 bases between them. In DNA, the CDR3 is TGCGCCAGCGGCCCTGGGGGCCGGAGTACGTGGGAGACCCAGTACTTC. Amino acid sequence: CASGPGGRSTWETQYF. The variable domain in full, with the rest retrieved from reference TRBV5-1 and TRBJ2-5, is KAGVTQTPRYLIKTRGQQVTLSCSPISGHRSVSWYQQTPGQGLQFLFEYFSETQRNKGNFPGRFSGRQFSNSRSEMNVSTLELGDSALYLCASGPGGRSTWETQYFGPGTRLLVL.

The chain uses TRBV11-2 and TRBJ2-5, with D perhaps TRBD2 (7 bases). This CDR3 is 14 amino acids long. Looked up from germline, CDR1 is SGHAT and CDR2 is FQNNGV. Trimming stripped 3 bases from V and 6 bases from J, with 14 bases between. The CDR3 DNA reads TGTGCCAGCAGCTTCCCCAGCGGGACACAGACCCAGTACTTC. Amino acids: CASSFPSGTQTQYF.

Notes on this clone: Sequence at one end of the junction differs from germline and may be a read error. This chain uses TRBV6-2 or TRBV6-3 with TRBJ2-7; 7 bases are shared with TRBD1. Germline CDR1 and CDR2: MNHEY and SVGEGT. The CDR3 spans 14 residues. As DNA, the CDR3 is TGTGCCAGCAGCCGACAGGGTCCCCCCCAGAATGGGGACTTC. Translation gives CASSRQGPPQNGDF.

The chain is built from TRBV4-3 and TRBJ2-7; TRBD1 agrees at 7 bases. CDR3 length: 14 amino acids. The V gene's germline CDR1 is LGHNA and CDR2 YSLEER. Trimming at V came to 0 bases and at J to 4 bases, leaving 3 bases not matched to a gene. The CDR3 region is CASSQDNRGYEQYF. The CDR3 bases are TGCGCCAGCAGCCAAGATAACAGGGGATACGAGCAGTACTTC.

This sequence joins TRBV2 and TRBJ2-3, with a possible D match to TRBD2 (5 bases). This CDR3 comprises 14 residues. From germline, CDR1 is SNHLY and CDR2 FYNNEI. V was cut by 1 base and J by 5 bases, with 10 bases left in between. DNA of the CDR3: TGTGCCAGCAGTGAAGGGGCCGGGATAGATACGCAGTATTTT. This codes for CASSEGAGIDTQYF.

Concerning this clone: Compared with germline, one end of the junction differs, possibly owing to a read error. The V and J genes are TRBV7-7 and TRBJ2-1, with a weak D call TRBD1 (5 bases). The CDR3 is made up of 14 amino acids. The germline CDR1 and CDR2 sequences are SSHAT and FNYEAQ (reference sequence). CDR3 in amino acids: CASSLDWTRNEQFF. In DNA, the CDR3 is TGTGCTAGCAGCTTAGATTGGACACGCAATGAGCAGTTCTTC.